The next 25 T cell receptor beta chains were all read from a single sample in a study of blood T cell repertoires in COVID-19. Sequenced by immunoSEQ multiplex PCR; TCRdb stores in-frame clones only, minus some. Here the sample spans approximately 280,000 clones, 90% being singletons. Specimen: peripheral blood. The source is a woman in her twenties or thirties with COVID-19, enrolled during active disease.

The chain links TRBV9 to TRBJ1-1; D is perhaps TRBD1 (6 bases). Trimming cost V 3 bases and J 3 bases, with 12 bases left between them. The CDR3 covers 14 residues. Germline V lookup: CDR1 SGDLS, CDR2 YYNGEE. The CDR3 nucleotides are TGTGCCAGCAGCGGGGAGGGACACTACACTGAAGCTTTCTTT. It encodes CASSGEGHYTEAFF.

This chain joins TRBV7-3 and TRBJ2-6, with 9 bases that match TRBD1. V was pared by 4 bases and J by 1 base, with 8 bases of the junction left unmatched. This CDR3 has 18 amino acids. Germline assignment: CDR1 SGHTA and CDR2 FQGTGA. CDR3 residues: CASSSERTGESGANVLTF. DNA for the CDR3: TGTGCCAGCAGCTCCGAACGGACAGGGGAGTCTGGGGCCAACGTCCTGACTTTC.

The chain joins TRBV11-3 to TRBJ2-1; 13 nucleotides agree with TRBD2. CDR3 length: 15 amino acids. Germline lookup yields CDR1 SGHNT and CDR2 YENEEA. V was clipped by 5 bases and J by 8 bases; unmatched bases: 6. CDR3 DNA: TGTGCCAGCAGCCCAGGAGGACTAGCGGGAGATGAGCAGTTCTTC. Its translation: CASSPGGLAGDEQFF.

This clone was detected only once. The same CDR3 also results from other DNA sequences found in this sample. In DNA, the CDR3 is TGTGCCACCAGTGATCGGACAGTCTATGGCTACACCTTC. Translated, it gives CATSDRTVYGYTF. The chain combines TRBV24-1 with TRBJ1-2; D might be TRBD1 (6 bases). The V and J ends lost 3 bases and 4 bases respectively, with 8 bases between them. CDR3 length: 13 residues. CDR1 is KGHDR and CDR2 is SFDVKD in the germline V gene.

The V gene is TRBV4-1, the J gene TRBJ1-1; D not resolved. The CDR3 has 13 residues. The V end was cut by 7 bases, the J end by 6 bases, with 15 bases between. Germline lookup yields CDR1 MGHRA and CDR2 YSYEKL. The CDR3 nucleotides are TGCGCCAGCACCCCGGATGGAGGGCCTGAAGCTTTCTTT. It specifies CASTPDGGPEAFF.

The chain combines TRBV7-6 with TRBJ2-1; possibly TRBD2 for D (6 bases). The V end was cut by 8 bases, the J end by 4 bases, with 18 bases between. The CDR3 has 15 amino acids. Germline V gene data show CDR1 as SGHVS and CDR2 as FNYEAQ. The CDR3 coding sequence is TGTGCCAGCCTTGCTGCGGCGGGGCCATACAATGAGCAGTTCTTC. This encodes CASLAAAGPYNEQFF.

V and J are TRBV29-1 and TRBJ1-4; no definite D call. V was clipped by 6 bases and J by 10 bases, with 18 bases between them. Per the germline V gene, CDR1 is SQVTM and CDR2 is ANQGSEA. CDR3 length equals 13 residues. For the CDR3, the DNA is TGCAGCGTAACCCGGTCCCCTTTTGGAAAACTGTTTTTT. Its protein is CSVTRSPFGKLFF.

V and J are TRBV6-5 and TRBJ1-2; possible D gene TRBD1, 6 bases. The germline CDR1 and CDR2 sequences are MNHEY and SVGAGI. The CDR3 extends over 14 amino acids. The ends were cut back, 2 bases at V and 7 bases at J, with 14 bases in the middle. The chain's CDR3 is CASSYAGAGGGYTF. CDR3 coding DNA: TGTGCCAGCAGTTACGCGGGGGCAGGTGGTGGCTACACCTTC.

V gene TRBV7-2 combines with J gene TRBJ2-1, with TRBD2 as a possible D gene (7 bases). Between the trimmed V and J ends, which lost 1 base and 3 bases, there was a span of 13 bases. This CDR3 region has 16 residues. CDR1 and CDR2 (germline): SGHTA, FQGNSA. The CDR3 region has the DNA TGTGCCAGCAGCTTAGGCGGCGGGGGCCACTACAATGAGCAGTTCTTC. This sequence encodes CASSLGGGGHYNEQFF.

A note on this clone: Other DNA sequences from this sample encode an identical CDR3 as well. The rearrangement links TRBV2 to TRBJ1-6, with D uncertain. Between the trimmed V and J ends, which lost 3 bases and 7 bases, there was a span of 7 bases. Germline loops: CDR1 SNHLY, CDR2 FYNNEI. This CDR3 is 13 amino acids long. DNA of the CDR3: TGTGCCAGCAGTGACAGACTGAATTCACCCCTCCACTTT. It translates to CASSDRLNSPLHF.

The chain joins TRBV11-1 to TRBJ2-2, with TRBD1 identical over 8 bases. The CDR3 sequence is 16 residues long. V gave up 5 bases and J gave up 1 base; unmatched junction bases: 6. The V gene's germline CDR1 is SGHAT and CDR2 FQDESV (reference sequence). In DNA, the CDR3 is TGTGCCAGCAGCACTCCGGGACAGGAGAACACCGGGGAGCTGTTTTTT. It codes for CASSTPGQENTGELFF.

The V and J genes are TRBV12-5 and TRBJ1-5; weak D call: TRBD1 (6 bases). The V end lost 5 bases, the J end lost 0 bases, and 11 bases lay between the germline ends. CDR3 length equals 15 residues. CDR1 and CDR2 (germline): LGHNT, FRNRAP. CDR3 residues: CASGVRGFSNQPQHF. Written as DNA, the CDR3 is TGTGCTAGTGGTGTCAGGGGTTTTAGCAATCAGCCCCAGCATTTT.

V usage is TRBV25-1 and J usage is TRBJ2-1, with 14 bases aligning to TRBD2. V dropped 4 bases and J dropped 7; count of bases not matched to a gene: 9. The CDR3 runs to 17 residues. The germline V gene has CDR1 MGHDK and CDR2 SYGVNS. CDR3 residues: CASSARLAGGPANEQFF. CDR3 nucleotide sequence: TGTGCCAGCAGTGCCCGACTAGCGGGAGGGCCGGCTAATGAGCAGTTCTTC.

The V gene is TRBV5-1, the J gene TRBJ1-5; 9 bases align to TRBD1. J lost 7 bases, V lost 4 bases, and 9 bases had no gene match. The CDR3 sequence is 15 residues long. Germline CDR1 and CDR2: SGHRS and YFSETQ. The CDR3 loop is CASSVGTGQNQPQHF. CDR3 coding DNA: TGCGCCAGCAGCGTGGGGACAGGGCAGAACCAGCCCCAGCATTTT.

V usage is TRBV30 and J usage is TRBJ1-1, with D possibly being TRBD1 (6 bases). Germline CDR1 reads GTSNPN; CDR2 reads SVGIG (reference sequence). CDR3 length: 14 amino acids. V gave up 0 bases and J gave up 1 base, with 9 bases separating them. CDR3 region: CAWSVRTANTEAFF. The CDR3, as DNA: TGTGCCTGGAGTGTAAGGACAGCGAACACTGAAGCTTTCTTT.

This chain connects TRBV10-2 to TRBJ2-2, with 12 bases aligning to TRBD2. Germline lookup yields CDR1 WSHSY and CDR2 SAAADI. V lost 9 bases and J lost 7; bases outside the gene matches: 9. The CDR3 totals 15 residues. The CDR3 reads CASSGLAGRGGELFF. CDR3 bases: TGCGCCAGTTCTGGACTAGCGGGACGCGGCGGGGAGCTGTTTTTT.

The rearrangement joins TRBV6-5 to TRBJ2-7; TRBD1 aligns across 12 bases. The germline gives CDR1 MNHEY, CDR2 SVGAGI. CDR3 length: 15 residues. Trimming cost V 7 bases and J 5 bases; bases outside gene matches: 9. The CDR3 protein is CASIIGGQGADEQYF. CDR3 nucleotide sequence: TGTGCCAGCATTATTGGGGGACAGGGGGCGGACGAGCAGTACTTC.

The V gene is TRBV6-5, the J gene TRBJ1-1; no reliable D call. Germline V CDR1 and CDR2: MNHEY, SVGAGI. The CDR3 is 15 residues long. Trimming stripped 5 bases from V and 3 bases from J, with 16 bases between. CDR3 bases: TGTGCCAGCAGTACCCTAGGAGGGCGGGACACTGAAGCTTTCTTT. It encodes CASSTLGGRDTEAFF.

This rearrangement joins TRBV7-2 to TRBJ1-4; D ambiguous. From germline, CDR1 is SGHTA and CDR2 FQGNSA. Trimming shortened V by 4 bases and J by 7 bases, and 10 bases separated the two germline ends. The CDR3 covers 13 residues. The CDR3 region has the DNA TGTGCCAGCAGCTCCCAGCCGGGTGAAAAACTGTTTTTT. This encodes CASSSQPGEKLFF. The complete variable domain, with remaining parts taken from reference TRBV7-2 and TRBJ1-4, reads GAGVSQSPSNKVTEKGKDVELRCDPISGHTALYWYRQSLGQGLEFLIYFQGNSAPDKSGLPSDRFSAERTGGSVSTLTIQRTQQEDSAVYLCASSSQPGEKLFFGSGTQLSVL.

The gene calls are TRBV5-1 and TRBJ1-4; TRBD1 is a possible D gene (6 bases). CDR1 is SGHRS and CDR2 is YFSETQ in the germline V gene. V was trimmed by 4 bases and J by 4 bases, leaving 11 bases between them. The CDR3 length is 14 residues. The DNA for the CDR3 is TGCGCCAGCAGCCCCACAGGGCGTAATGAAAAACTGTTTTTT. As protein: CASSPTGRNEKLFF.

V and J are TRBV7-9 and TRBJ1-2; D is perhaps TRBD1 (6 bases). The V end lost 1 base, the J end lost 8 bases, and 17 bases lay between the germline ends. The CDR3 length is 15 residues. Per the germline V gene, CDR1 is SEHNR and CDR2 is FQNEAQ (reference sequence). The chain's CDR3 is CASSLVEWSGEGYTF. The CDR3 nucleotides are TGTGCCAGCAGCTTAGTGGAATGGTCAGGGGAAGGCTACACCTTC.

The chain recombines TRBV2 with TRBJ2-7, with TRBD1 matching over 11 bases. The CDR3 contains 15 residues. After removal of 6 bases from V and 2 bases from J, the junction contained 6 bases not matched to a gene. Germline V CDR1 and CDR2: SNHLY, FYNNEI. The CDR3 region is CASRDRGPSPYEQYF. The CDR3 nucleotides read TGTGCCAGCAGGGACAGGGGGCCTTCTCCCTACGAGCAGTACTTC.

The chain is built from TRBV28 and TRBJ1-2; the D is unclear. The germline V gene has CDR1 MDHEN and CDR2 SYDVKM. The CDR3 has 13 amino acids. V lost 2 bases and J 6 bases, leaving 10 bases between the germline ends. This chain's CDR3 is CASSLRGWDGYTF. The DNA of the CDR3 is TGTGCCAGCAGTTTAAGAGGATGGGATGGCTACACCTTC.

The rearrangement uses TRBV6-5 and TRBJ2-5, with D hard to call. Trimming shortened V by 2 bases and J by 2 bases, and 9 bases separated the two germline ends. The CDR3 consists of 14 residues. In germline, CDR1 is MNHEY, CDR2 SVGAGI. In DNA form, the CDR3 reads TGTGCCAGCAGTTACAATGCCAGGCAAGAGACCCAGTACTTC. Translation gives CASSYNARQETQYF.

The chain recombines TRBV28 with TRBJ2-7, with D possibly TRBD2 on 5 matching bases. This CDR3 contains 14 residues. V was shortened by 4 bases and J by 5 bases, with 15 bases between the two germline ends. Germline V lookup: CDR1 MDHEN, CDR2 SYDVKM. The CDR3 DNA reads TGTGCCAGCAGTTGGACTGACCCCCCTGACGAGCAGTACTTC. Translated, it gives CASSWTDPPDEQYF. Using reference TRBV28 and TRBJ2-7 for the parts outside the CDR3, the full variable domain is DVKVTQSSRYLVKRTGEKVFLECVQDMDHENMFWYRQDPGLGLRLIYFSYDVKMKEKGDIPEGYSVSREKKERFSLILESASTNQTSMYLCASSWTDPPDEQYFGPGTRLTVT.